This T cell receptor (beta chain) was retrieved from a study of T cell repertoires in cytomegalovirus infection. Study-level information: Peptides in the study included HLA-C-restricted and HLA-B-restricted CMV epitopes. CMV infection and matching HLA type were both indicated by public TCR beta signatures. Findings and caveats of the study: Summed public TCR beta family frequency identified CMV carriers bearing the relevant HLA. Ex vivo, HLA-C-restricted CMV-specific TCR beta clonotypes prevailed over the rest of the response.

TCRdb ran MiXCR on the reads and lists one entry per CDR3 protein. The table includes around 95,000 distinct CDR3 sequences, 25% to 30% detected once. This CDR3 region has 14 residues. Germline V CDR1 and CDR2: MGHRA, YSYEKL. V lost 0 bases and J 0 bases, leaving 6 bases between the germline ends. This clonotype was detected many times. The antigen is unknown. The chain couples TRBV4-1 to TRBJ2-7; the D is unclear. The receptor's source is a human donor in good health (CMV status not recorded). Some clones in this sample may be carry-over from other donors' samples. Sample: CD8+ T cells from cultured PBMCs, taken from culture after CMV antigen stimulation. CDR3 sequence reads: CASSQDWGSYEQYF. CDR3 coding DNA: TGCGCCAGCAGCCAAGATTGGGGCTCCTACGAGCAGTACTTC.